This entry describes one T cell receptor (beta chain). Its antigen remains unidentified. Per-base qualities were not stored, and no clone one base away is much larger. The CDR3, from cysteine to phenylalanine, totals 16 residues. Left in the record is the CDR3 DNA by itself, 48 bases read in frame from the first base. Trimming leaves V shorter by 4 bases and J shorter by 0 bases, with the junction holding 2 bases beyond the gene matches. CDR1 and CDR2 are drawn from the germline V gene: MGHRA, YSYEKL. Receptor amplification or capture employed the immunoSEQ multiplex PCR assay. For the multiplex PCR, a mixture combining 60 forward primers for TCR Vbeta segments and 13 reverse primers for TCR Jbeta segments was used. Amplification of the CDR3 region of rearranged TCR beta genes was performed with a multiplex PCR assay on genomic DNA. The Illumina HiSeq System was used to sequence the amplified TCR beta libraries as 87-base-pair reads. The published analysis was carried out like this. A later analysis counted around 72 million unique TCR beta chains across the 666 repertoires, and 10 million to 12 million of these chains were shared by at least two donors. To remove PCR and sequencing errors, raw reads were error-corrected and collapsed into unique sequences using a nearest-neighbor algorithm that merged closely related sequences. Alignment of CDR3 sequences to IMGT reference sequences was used to assign V, D and J gene segments. For a sequence to be retained, a match of at least six nucleotides to both a V gene segment and a J gene segment was required. Rearrangements were classified as productive when the CDR3 lacked stop codons and remained in frame with V and J, and all other rearrangements were classified as non-productive. Following IMGT convention, CDR3 was defined as the stretch from the second conserved V-encoded cysteine up to the conserved J-encoded phenylalanine. Sequences without an unambiguous match to a single V gene segment were excluded from the earlier analysis of about 640 of the donors. In an earlier analysis of more than 500 of the donors, a V segment was called functional when productive rearrangements were above 56.7%, and segregating when the standard deviation between donors exceeded 5%. A statistical classification framework was developed to diagnose cytomegalovirus status using the catalog of TCR beta chain sequences. In a later analysis, V and J genes were assigned by comparing TCR nucleotide sequences against IMGT/GENE-DB human TR gene sequences. Using the TCRdist pipeline, a later analysis assigned CDR3 sequences along with most-parsimonious VDJ recombination scenarios. In a later analysis, each TCR beta chain was defined by its CDR3 amino acid sequence together with its V-gene family, and reads lacking a unique V-gene family were excluded. As a way to deal with suspected cross-contamination and a sequencing artifact, a later analysis dropped hundreds of nucleotide sequences that were highly shared and had low generation probability. A later analysis calculated a clonal expansion index for each public chain from normalized within-repertoire ranks of inferred template counts. A later analysis computed generation probabilities with a VDJ recombination model fitted to out-of-frame rearrangements, and checked the results against IGoR. A later analysis scored TCR-TCR, TCR-HLA and TCR-CMV co-occurrence with hypergeometric tests, applying a repertoire-size bias correction to TCR pairs. In a later analysis, false discovery rates were estimated by permuting HLA or CMV assignments 20 times. In a later analysis, co-occurring TCRs were grouped using DBSCAN, and TCRdist sequence similarity was added for clustering within HLA-allele-positive subsets. For co-occurrence clustering, repertoires with fewer than 30,000 or more than 120,000 public chains were excluded, along with about five repertoires with anomalous nucleotide sharing. TCRdb re-hosts the immuneACCESS table, in-frame sequences only. Its copies lack some clones; in the studies checked, an unresolved V gene accounts for under half of them, and the cause for the rest is not known. The DNA was the basis for D and trimming; V, J and clone size are from that table. The sample contains about 160,000 clones, about 80% of them found a single time. In total, the top ten clones hold approximately 2.3% of the sample.

The data were taken from a study of cytomegalovirus exposure and HLA in healthy donors listed by TCRdb under 2017. As for the study more broadly: An earlier analysis of several hundred of the donors reported more than 250 Gb of sequence data and 117 million unique TCR beta sequences from 150 million to 200 million T cells. Roughly 300 gigabases of sequencing data and approximately 92 million unique TCR sequences made up an early release that covered several hundred HLA-typed donors. Of the 350 to 400 genotyped donors, over 65% fell in the genetic ancestry cluster associated with self-reported Caucasian donors. The study was designed to test whether signatures of past pathogen exposure could be identified by cataloging public T cell receptors. Using immunosequencing, the study profiled T cell repertoires from around 670 subjects and related those repertoires to cytomegalovirus serostatus. A separate validation cohort of over 95 different subjects was used in addition to the 666-subject first cohort. To predict cytomegalovirus infection status, the study combined high-throughput TCR immunosequencing, statistical association of individual TCRs with disease status, and machine learning. In a later analysis, previously published TCR beta repertoires from 666 donors were re-analyzed and high-resolution HLA genotyping was added so that TCR occurrence patterns could be studied. Rather than drawing on any new phenotypic data, the later analysis identified candidate immune exposures from TCR beta sequences and the way those sequences occurred across donors. To decide whether each TCR beta V gene segment behaved as functional or pseudogenic, an earlier analysis of some 570 of the donors relied on high-throughput TCR beta sequencing. Donor age, sex, ethnicity and CMV serostatus were compiled alongside the repertoire data. Genome-wide SNP genotypes for about 55% of the roughly 670 donors were used in a later genetic analysis, which treated that subset as a discovery cohort. All discovery cohort repertoires had been generated on a single sequencing platform. Class I and class II HLA loci were covered by the typing at four-digit resolution. The number of typed donors differed by locus: about 620-630 for A, B, C, DRB1 and DQB1; 500 to 550 for DQA1; around 580 for DPA1; and 400 to 480 for DPB1. Roughly 5 DR-DQ haplotypes were handled as single units for association and clustering, since linkage in the cohort was strong. On average, roughly 240,000 unique TCR beta nucleotide sequences were sequenced per donor among some 420 genotyped donors of the cohort, with 15% to 20% of those sequences being non-productive.

General study outcomes and caveats: While some public TCRs were present in many individuals, most TCR sequences turned up only very rarely across donors. In a later analysis, HLA-associated TCR beta chains were found to be more clonally expanded and to have lower generation probabilities than equally common non-associated chains. Because HLA typing was unavailable for some donors at each locus, only the typed subset was used in association tests. The cohort was sequenced for TCR beta chains only, and without alpha or paired-chain data the features that could be detected were limited. In a later analysis, some 18,000 TCR beta sequences were associated with specific HLA alleles at a false discovery rate of 0.05. A cluster of highly shared sequence variants was judged likely to be a technical artifact of the sequencing pipeline. In vitro tests confirmed that a few of the cytomegalovirus-associated TCR beta chains recognize cytomegalovirus antigens. When HLA alleles, especially DR and DQ, strongly co-occurred, TCR associations were difficult to assign to individual alleles. In a later analysis, several top co-occurrence clusters were reported to appear linked to parvovirus B19, influenza, CMV and Epstein-Barr virus. The study listed over 150 TCR beta chains as associated with cytomegalovirus. Roughly 17 rarely observed V segments, including chromosome 9 orphons, were excluded from the earlier analysis of several hundred of the donors because counts were too low. An association between a missense DCLRE1C variant and V-gene and J-gene trimming of TCR beta chains was found in a later genetic analysis and replicated in an independent cohort. Roughly uniform sequencing depth across donors was assumed in presence/absence analyses, although this assumption may not hold. Broadly in line with IMGT annotations, most TCR beta V segments showed up in productive rearrangements about 90% or about 30% of the time in an earlier analysis of 450 to 600 of the donors. In a later genetic analysis, fewer N-insertions in productive TCRs were reported among donors in an Asian-associated ancestry cluster than the roughly 640-donor mean. A further reported finding was that TCR beta sequences accurately predicted the HLA-A and HLA-B alleles for most subjects in the first cohort. The authors suggested that the approach could potentially be extended to other disease states and immunological phenotypes. A later analysis found that TCR association rates varied across HLA loci, with DRB1 alleles showing the most associated TCRs and HLA-C alleles the fewest. Linkage disequilibrium might explain the correlated functional status among segregating V segments, but an unknown experimental factor could not be excluded. According to a later analysis, most CMV-associated TCR beta chains appeared to be HLA-restricted, and the HLA associations seemed to be driven largely by CMV exposure. CMV serostatus was the only immune exposure information available for the cohort. The 87-base-pair reads could not distinguish some IMGT-functional V segments, including TRBV6-2 and TRBV6-3, so those segments were excluded. In both the original and validation cohorts, the classifier was reported to diagnose cytomegalovirus status with high specificity and sensitivity.

In total, approximately 690 healthy bone marrow donors made up the cohort. At the time of sampling, all cohort members were nominally healthy, though unrecorded immune exposures were likely present. The donor tested CMV seronegative and was one of the 352 seronegative cohort members. Every donor gave a peripheral blood sample, and the peripheral blood mononuclear cells from that sample were used for TCR beta sequencing. Genomic DNA extraction from the blood cell samples was performed with the Qiagen DNeasy Blood Extraction Kit. Sequenced material: PBMCs. The receptor chain draws on TRBV4-1 and TRBJ2-2, with 10 middle bases fitting TRBD1. This receptor was obtained from a man aged 40-50 years in good health and CMV-seronegative. Here the CDR3 is given as CASSRQGASNTGELFF. Here is the DNA: TGCGCCAGCAGCCGACAGGGGGCATCGAACACCGGGGAGCTGTTTTTT.